The 9 T cell receptor beta chains in this list originate from one sample, sequenced in a study of vaccination and CD4 T cells after COVID-19. The treatment is: roughly 11-day PBMC culture with coronavirus spike peptide pools or control peptides (ViraFEST assay). CD4+ T cells that came from the unexposed donor were collected before the COVID-19 pandemic (2011-2018). No antigens are known for them. The Oncomine TCR Beta short-read assay was applied to DNA of cultured CD4+ T cells. Via MiXCR, TCRdb re-called the PCR reads, giving one row per CDR3 protein. Of around 710 distinct CDR3 sequences listed, approximately 11% are singletons. Input material: CD4+ T cells from blood, cultured in vitro. The receptors derive from a human donor in good health.

This clonotype appeared a few times. This chain links TRBV5-4 with TRBJ2-1; 9 nucleotides match TRBD2. The CDR3 contains 16 residues. CDR1 and CDR2 from the germline V gene are SGHNT and YYREEE (reference sequence). V dropped 4 bases and J dropped 2; count of bases not matched to a gene: 7. In DNA, the CDR3 is TGTGCCAGCAGCCAGCCTAGCGGGAATACCTACAATGAGCAGTTCTTC. The encoded protein is CASSQPSGNTYNEQFF.

In the case of this clonotype: Given a much more abundant clone one base away, this may be a read error. As the CDR3 is not closed by the conserved phenylalanine or tryptophan, this likely results from a read error. J is TRBJ2-2 and V is TRBV19; D unclear. The CDR3 covers 13 residues. CDR1 is LNHDA and CDR2 is SQIVND in the germline V gene (reference sequence). Deletions cut 3 bases from V and 4 bases from J, with 6 bases between. CDR3 region: CASSIGSTGELFL. CDR3 coding DNA: TGTGCCAGTAGTATTGGTAGCACCGGGGAGCTGTTTCTT.

This clonotype was counted a few times. The chain is built from TRBV5-1 and TRBJ2-3; 9 positions agree with TRBD2. CDR1 is SGHRS and CDR2 is YFSETQ in the germline V gene. V trimming: 4 bases; J trimming: 0 bases; junction bases outside the gene matches: 6. There are 16 residues in the CDR3. The CDR3 is CASSPRTSASTDTQYF. For the CDR3, the DNA is TGCGCCAGCAGCCCGCGGACTAGCGCCAGCACAGATACGCAGTATTTT.

By share, this clonotype ranks as large. The J gene is TRBJ1-5, the V gene TRBV20-1, with D possibly TRBD1 on 6 matching bases. The V gene lost 2 bases and the J gene lost 3 bases, with 11 bases spanning the gap. CDR1 is DFQATT and CDR2 is SNEGSKA in the germline V gene (reference sequence). The CDR3 length is 14 residues. This CDR3 is CSARSGTNNQPQHF. The CDR3 DNA reads TGCAGTGCTAGATCGGGGACAAACAATCAGCCCCAGCATTTT.

This clonotype was seen a single time. Being one base from a much bigger clone, this may be a read error. J is TRBJ2-3 and V is TRBV24-1; D is ambiguous. In germline, CDR1 is KGHDR, CDR2 SFDVKD. The CDR3 length is 13 residues. CDR3 in amino acids: CATSDSGTDMQYF. DNA for the CDR3: TGTGCCACCAGTGATTCCGGCACAGATATGCAGTATTTT.

In this sample, this clonotype is medium-sized. This chain uses TRBV5-1 with TRBJ1-6; 9 bases are shared with TRBD1. The CDR3 is 16 residues long. The junction had 9 bases not matched to a gene; V was cut back by 2 bases and J by 9 bases. Looked up from germline, CDR1 is SGHRS and CDR2 is YFSETQ. The CDR3 DNA reads as TGCGCCAGCAGCTTCTCGGGACAGGGCGGAGGTTCACCCCTCCACTTT. It is translated as CASSFSGQGGGSPLHF.

In this sample, this clonotype is medium-sized. The chain carries TRBV5-1 and TRBJ1-5; D not resolved. CDR3 size: 14 residues. V was cut by 5 bases and J by 3 bases, with 12 bases left in between. Per the germline V gene, CDR1 is SGHRS and CDR2 is YFSETQ. The CDR3 loop reads CASSEGSHNQPQHF. In nucleotides, the CDR3 is TGCGCCAGCAGTGAGGGCAGCCACAATCAGCCCCAGCATTTT.

This clonotype is categorized as large (0.1 to 1%). The chain is built from TRBV25-1 and TRBJ1-1; no clear D. The CDR3 runs to 15 residues. Germline lookup yields CDR1 MGHDK and CDR2 SYGVNS. V was trimmed by 3 bases and J by 0 bases, leaving 11 bases between them. CDR3 in amino acids: CASSDVGRLNTEAFF. CDR3 bases: TGTGCCAGCAGTGATGTCGGCAGATTGAACACTGAAGCTTTCTTT. Looking up the rest from reference TRBV25-1 and TRBJ1-1 gives the full variable domain: EADIYQTPRYLVIGTGKKITLECSQTMGHDKMYWYQQDPGMELHLIHYSYGVNSTEKGDLSSESTVSRIRTEHFPLTLESARPSHTSQYLCASSDVGRLNTEAFFGQGTRLTVV.

This clonotype is large. The chain carries TRBV6-1 and TRBJ1-5; the D is unclear. Germline V gene lookup returns CDR1 MNHNS and CDR2 SASEGT. The V gene lost 4 bases and the J gene lost 5 bases, with 6 bases spanning the gap. The CDR3 runs 12 residues. The CDR3 DNA reads TGTGCCAGCAGTGGACGGGATCAGCCCCAGCATTTT. The encoded protein is CASSGRDQPQHF.